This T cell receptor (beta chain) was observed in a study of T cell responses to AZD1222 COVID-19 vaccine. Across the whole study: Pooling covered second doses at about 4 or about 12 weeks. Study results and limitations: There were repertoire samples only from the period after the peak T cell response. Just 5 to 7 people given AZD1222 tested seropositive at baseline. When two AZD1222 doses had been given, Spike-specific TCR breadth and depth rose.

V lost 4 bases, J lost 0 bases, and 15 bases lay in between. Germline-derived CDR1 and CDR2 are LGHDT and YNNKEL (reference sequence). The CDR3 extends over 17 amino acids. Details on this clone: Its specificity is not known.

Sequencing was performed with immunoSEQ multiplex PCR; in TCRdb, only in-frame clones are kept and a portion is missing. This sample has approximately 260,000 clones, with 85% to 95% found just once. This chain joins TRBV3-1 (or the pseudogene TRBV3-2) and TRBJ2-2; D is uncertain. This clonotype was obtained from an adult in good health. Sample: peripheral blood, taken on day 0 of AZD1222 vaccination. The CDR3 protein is CASSLTRYASNTGELFF. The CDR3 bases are TGTGCCAGCAGCCTCACACGGTACGCCTCGAACACCGGGGAGCTGTTTTTT.